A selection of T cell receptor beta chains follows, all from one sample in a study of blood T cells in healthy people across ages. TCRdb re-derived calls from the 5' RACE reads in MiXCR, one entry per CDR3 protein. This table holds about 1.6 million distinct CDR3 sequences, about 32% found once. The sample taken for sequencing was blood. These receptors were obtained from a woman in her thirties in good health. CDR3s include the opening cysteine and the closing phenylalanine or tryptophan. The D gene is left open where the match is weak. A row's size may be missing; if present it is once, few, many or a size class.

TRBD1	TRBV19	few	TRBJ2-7	TGTGCCAGTAGTCCTCGGGACAGCTACGTCTACGAGCAGTACTTC	CASSPRDSYVYEQYF
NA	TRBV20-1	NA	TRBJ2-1	TGCAGTGCTAGAGGCAAAGTTAATGAGCAGTTCTTC	CSARGKVNEQFF
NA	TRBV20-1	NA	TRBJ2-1	TGCAGTGCTAGCTCAACCCTAGCAGACAATGAGCAGTTCTTC	CSASSTLADNEQFF
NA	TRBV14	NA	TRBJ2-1	TGTGCCAGCAGCCAAGATCCCCTCTGGGCGTCCTACAATGAGCAGTTCTTC	CASSQDPLWASYNEQFF
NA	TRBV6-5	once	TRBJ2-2	TGTGCCAGCAGTAAACAACCGAGGGGCTCCGGGGAGCTGTTTTTT	CASSKQPRGSGELFF
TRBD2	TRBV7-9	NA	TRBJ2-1	TGTGCCAGCTTTATAGCGGGAGGGCCTTCTGAGCAGTTCTTC	CASFIAGGPSEQFF
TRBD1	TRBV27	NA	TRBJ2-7	TGTGCCAGCAGCTCCGGGACAGGGGCTCAGTGGGGATCCTACGAGCAGTACTTC	CASSSGTGAQWGSYEQYF
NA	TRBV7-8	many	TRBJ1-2	TGTGCCAGCAGGGCTAATAACTATGGCTACACCTTC	CASRANNYGYTF
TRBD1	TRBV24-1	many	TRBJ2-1	TGTGCCACCAGTGATCCCAGGGGGCAATACAATGAGCAGTTCTTC	CATSDPRGQYNEQFF
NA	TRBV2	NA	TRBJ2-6	TGTGCCAGCAACCCGGGGCAGGGCGATTTCTTCGGGGCCAACGTCCTGACTTTC	CASNPGQGDFFGANVLTF
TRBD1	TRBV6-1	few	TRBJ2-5	TGTGCCAGCTCTAGGAGACAGGGGGCTTGGGAGACCCAGTACTTC	CASSRRQGAWETQYF
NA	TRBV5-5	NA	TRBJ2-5	TGTGCCAGCAGCTCCCAGCGGACCCCTTGGGAGACCCAGTACTTC	CASSSQRTPWETQYF
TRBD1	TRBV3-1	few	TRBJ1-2	TGTGCCAGCAGCCTAGCAGCCGGGACAGGGCGAAACTATGGCTACACCTTC	CASSLAAGTGRNYGYTF
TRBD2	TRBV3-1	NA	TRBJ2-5	TGTGCCAGCAGCCAAGATGCGAGAAGCGGGGGATACCAAGGGACCCAGTACTTC	CASSQDARSGGYQGTQYF
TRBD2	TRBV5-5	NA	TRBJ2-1	TGTACCAGCAGCTTGGGACTAGCCAATGAGCAGTTCTTC	CTSSLGLANEQFF
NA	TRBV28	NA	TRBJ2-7	TGTGCCAGCAGTTTAGGACGGATCCCGGACGAGCAGTACTTC	CASSLGRIPDEQYF
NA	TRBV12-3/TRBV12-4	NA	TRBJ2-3	TGTGCCAGCAGTCCCCAGATGGGGGTGCAAACAGATACGCAGTATTTT	CASSPQMGVQTDTQYF
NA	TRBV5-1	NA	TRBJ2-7	TGCGCCAGCAGCTTTACACAGACAGGCAACGACTACGAGCAGTACTTC	CASSFTQTGNDYEQYF
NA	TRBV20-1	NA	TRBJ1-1	TGCAGTGCTAGAGAGGGGGGCAGTTCCAACACTGAAGCTTTCTTT	CSAREGGSSNTEAFF
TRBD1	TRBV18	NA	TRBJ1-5	TGTGCCAGCTCACCCCAGGGGGGACCCTCAAGCAATCAGCCCCAGCATTTT	CASSPQGGPSSNQPQHF
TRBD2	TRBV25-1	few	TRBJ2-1	TGTGCCAGCAGTGGGGGACTAGCGGGATCTTCTGAGCAGTTCTTC	CASSGGLAGSSEQFF
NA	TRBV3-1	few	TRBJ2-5	TGTGCCAGCAGCCCTGCCCCAGGGAGTTTAGTAGAGACCCAGTACTTC	CASSPAPGSLVETQYF
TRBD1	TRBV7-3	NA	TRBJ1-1	TGTGCCAGCAGCGCAGGGGGTATGGACACTGAAGCTTTCTTT	CASSAGGMDTEAFF
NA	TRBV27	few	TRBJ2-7	TGTGCCAGCAGTTTATCGAACGGGTTCTCCTACGAGCAGTACTTC	CASSLSNGFSYEQYF